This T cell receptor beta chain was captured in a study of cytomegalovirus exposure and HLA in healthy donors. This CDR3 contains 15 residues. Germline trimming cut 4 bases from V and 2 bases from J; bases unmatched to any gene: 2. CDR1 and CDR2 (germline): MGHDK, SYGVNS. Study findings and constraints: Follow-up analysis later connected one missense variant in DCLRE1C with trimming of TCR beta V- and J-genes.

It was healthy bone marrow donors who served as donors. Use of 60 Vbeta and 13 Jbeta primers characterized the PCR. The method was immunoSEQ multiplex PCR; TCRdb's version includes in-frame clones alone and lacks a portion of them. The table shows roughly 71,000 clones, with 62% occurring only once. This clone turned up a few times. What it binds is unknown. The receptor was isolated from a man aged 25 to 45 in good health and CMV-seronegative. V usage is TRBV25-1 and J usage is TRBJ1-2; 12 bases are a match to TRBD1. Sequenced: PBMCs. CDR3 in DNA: TGTGCCAGCAGTGGGGACAGGGGGCAGAACTATGGCTACACCTTC. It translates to CASSGDRGQNYGYTF.